This T cell receptor beta chain originates from a study of cytotoxic CD8 clonotypes in ibrutinib-treated CLL. General study results and limits: Upon ibrutinib response clonality rose, and upon progression it fell back toward baseline. Sustained-remission patients were sampled at one set of times and progressing patients at different ones.

CDR3 length: 11 amino acids. Trimming removed 7 bases at V and 4 bases at J, with 6 bases between. CDR1 and CDR2 (germline): SEHNR, FQNEAQ (reference sequence). Remarks on this clone: What it recognizes is unknown.

TCRdb's table, derived via immunoSEQ multiplex PCR, lists solely in-frame clones and lacks some. Of around 91,000 clones in the sample, roughly 86% were seen once. V usage is TRBV7-9 and J usage is TRBJ2-3; D is perhaps TRBD2 (5 bases). The receptor was derived from a human donor with chronic lymphocytic leukemia. The sample in question was PBMCs, obtained before ibrutinib treatment. CDR3 protein: CASTRADTQYF. The CDR3 DNA follows: TGTGCCAGCACGAGGGCAGATACGCAGTATTTT.